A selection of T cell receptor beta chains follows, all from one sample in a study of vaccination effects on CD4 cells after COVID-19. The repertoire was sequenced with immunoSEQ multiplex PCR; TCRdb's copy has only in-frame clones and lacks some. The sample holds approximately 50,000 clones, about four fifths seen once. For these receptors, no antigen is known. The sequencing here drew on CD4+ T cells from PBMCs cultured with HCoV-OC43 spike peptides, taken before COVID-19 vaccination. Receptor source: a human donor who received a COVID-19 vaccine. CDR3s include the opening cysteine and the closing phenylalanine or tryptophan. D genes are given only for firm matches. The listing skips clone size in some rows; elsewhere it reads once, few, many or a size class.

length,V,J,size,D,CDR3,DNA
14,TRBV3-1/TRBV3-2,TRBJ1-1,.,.,CASSQGAQGIEAFF,TGTGCCAGCAGCCAAGGTGCCCAGGGTATTGAAGCTTTCTTT
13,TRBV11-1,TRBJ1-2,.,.,CASRQDRNYGYTF,TGTGCCAGCAGACAGGACCGTAACTATGGCTACACCTTC
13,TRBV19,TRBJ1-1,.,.,CASSIKGDTEAFF,TGTGCCAGTAGTATTAAGGGGGACACTGAAGCTTTCTTT
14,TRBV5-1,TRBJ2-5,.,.,CASSLNAGMETQYF,TGCGCCAGCAGCTTGAATGCAGGGATGGAGACCCAGTACTTC
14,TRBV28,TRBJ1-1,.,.,CASSLNRVRTEAFF,TGTGCCAGCAGTTTAAACAGGGTGAGGACTGAAGCTTTCTTT
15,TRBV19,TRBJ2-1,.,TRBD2,CASSIELAGGDEQFF,TGTGCCAGTAGTATCGAACTAGCGGGGGGGGATGAGCAGTTCTTC
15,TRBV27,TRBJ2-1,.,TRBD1,CATENYGTGSGEQFF,TGTGCCACCGAGAACTATGGGACAGGGTCGGGTGAGCAGTTCTTC
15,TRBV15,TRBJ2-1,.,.,CATSPRGFTYNEQFF,TGTGCCACCAGCCCCCGGGGGTTTACCTACAATGAGCAGTTCTTC
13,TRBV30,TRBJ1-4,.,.,CAWSPGTYEKLFF,TGTGCCTGGAGTCCCGGGACATATGAAAAACTGTTTTTT
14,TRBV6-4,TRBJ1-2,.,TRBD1,CASSDYRTGGGYTF,TGTGCCAGCAGTGACTACCGGACAGGCGGTGGCTACACCTTC
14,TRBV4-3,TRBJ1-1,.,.,CASSQTTMNTEAFF,TGCGCCAGCAGCCAGACAACGATGAACACTGAAGCTTTCTTT
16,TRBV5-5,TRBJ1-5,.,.,CASSLSGRVDNQPQHF,TGTGCCAGCAGCCTCAGCGGCAGGGTGGACAATCAGCCCCAGCATTTT
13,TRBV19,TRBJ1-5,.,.,CASSIGGVQPQHF,TGTGCCAGTAGTATCGGGGGTGTTCAGCCCCAGCATTTT
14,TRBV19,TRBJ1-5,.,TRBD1,CASSRDRTNQPQHF,TGTGCCAGTAGCCGGGACAGGACAAATCAGCCCCAGCATTTT
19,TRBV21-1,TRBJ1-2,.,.,CASSREDRRSKRLLYGYTF,TGTGCCAGCAGCCGGGAAGACCGACGATCCAAAAGACTATTATATGGCTACACCTTC
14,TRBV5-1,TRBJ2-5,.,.,CASSLRVTQETQYF,TGCGCCAGCAGCTTGCGGGTGACACAAGAGACCCAGTACTTC
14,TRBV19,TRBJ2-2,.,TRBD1,CASTDRGDTGELFF,TGTGCCAGTACAGACAGGGGGGACACCGGGGAGCTGTTTTTT
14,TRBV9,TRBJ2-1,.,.,CASSVVGSYNEQFF,TGTGCCAGCAGCGTAGTAGGGAGCTACAATGAGCAGTTCTTC
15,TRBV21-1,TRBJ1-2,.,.,CASSKVGVNLYGYTF,TGTGCCAGCAGCAAAGTTGGAGTGAATCTCTATGGCTACACCTTC
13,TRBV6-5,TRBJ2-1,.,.,CARSPGAYNEQFF,TGTGCCAGATCTCCCGGGGCCTACAATGAGCAGTTCTTC
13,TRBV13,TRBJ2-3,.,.,CASSRLGADTQYF,TGTGCCAGCAGCCGACTAGGCGCAGATACGCAGTATTTT
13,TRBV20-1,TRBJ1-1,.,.,CSASRTAGTEAFF,TGCAGTGCTAGTAGGACCGCGGGGACTGAAGCTTTCTTT
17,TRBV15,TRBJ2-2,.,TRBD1,CATSRGGTGGENGELFF,TGTGCCACCAGCAGAGGTGGGACAGGGGGCGAAAACGGGGAGCTGTTTTTT
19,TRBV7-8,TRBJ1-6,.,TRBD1,CASSFRQGTSGSYNSPLHF,TGTGCCAGCAGCTTTAGACAGGGGACGTCAGGGTCCTATAATTCACCCCTCCACTTT
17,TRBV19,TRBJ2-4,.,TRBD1,CASNSGTGVGAKNIQYF,TGTGCCAGCAACTCCGGGACAGGGGTGGGGGCCAAAAACATTCAGTACTTC
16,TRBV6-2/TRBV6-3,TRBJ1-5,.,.,CASSYSSRGGNQPQHF,TGTGCCAGCAGTTACTCATCCAGGGGTGGTAATCAGCCCCAGCATTTT
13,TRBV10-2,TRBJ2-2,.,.,CASSPSGTGELFF,TGCGCCAGCAGCCCCAGTGGCACCGGGGAGCTGTTTTTT
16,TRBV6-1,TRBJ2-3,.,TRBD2,CASSDIGLVGTDTQYF,TGTGCCAGCAGTGACATCGGACTAGTCGGCACAGATACGCAGTATTTT
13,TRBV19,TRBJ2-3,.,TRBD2,CAVDSGGPDTQYF,TGTGCCGTCGATAGCGGGGGGCCAGATACGCAGTATTTT
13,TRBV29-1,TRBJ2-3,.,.,CSLWARAPDTQYF,TGCAGCTTGTGGGCCAGGGCTCCAGATACGCAGTATTTT
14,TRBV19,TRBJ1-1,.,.,CASSIGILNTEAFF,TGTGCCAGTAGTATAGGGATCTTGAACACTGAAGCTTTCTTT
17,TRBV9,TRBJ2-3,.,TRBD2,CASSVEGSGGASDTQYF,TGTGCCAGCAGCGTAGAGGGTAGCGGGGGGGCTTCGGATACGCAGTATTTT
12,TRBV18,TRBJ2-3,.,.,CASSPRPDTQYF,TGTGCCAGCTCACCACGGCCAGATACGCAGTATTTT
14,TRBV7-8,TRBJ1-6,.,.,CASSPRGRDSPLHF,TGTGCCAGCAGCCCCAGGGGAAGGGATTCACCCCTCCACTTT
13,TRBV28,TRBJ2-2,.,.,CASSLWGTGELFF,TGTGCCAGCAGTTTATGGGGCACCGGGGAGCTGTTTTTT
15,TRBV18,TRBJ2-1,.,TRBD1,CASSLGQRTYNEQFF,TGTGCCAGCTCACTGGGACAGAGAACCTACAATGAGCAGTTCTTC
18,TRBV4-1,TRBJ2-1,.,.,CASSQARSWGQFYNEQFF,TGCGCCAGCAGCCAAGCGAGATCCTGGGGGCAATTCTACAATGAGCAGTTCTTC
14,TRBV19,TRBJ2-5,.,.,CASSINPGRETQYF,TGTGCCAGTAGTATTAACCCAGGGAGAGAGACCCAGTACTTC
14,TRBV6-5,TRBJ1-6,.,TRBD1,CASRSTGEFSPLHF,TGTGCCAGCAGGTCGACAGGGGAGTTTTCACCCCTCCACTTT
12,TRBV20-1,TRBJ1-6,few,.,CSASRANSPLHF,TGCAGTGCTAGTCGAGCTAATTCACCCCTCCACTTT
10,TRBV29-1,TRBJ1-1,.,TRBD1,CSAGDRGAFF,TGCAGCGCAGGCGACAGGGGTGCTTTCTTT
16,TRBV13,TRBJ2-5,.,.,CASSLNRGETQETQYF,TGTGCCAGCAGCCTAAACCGGGGAGAAACGCAAGAGACCCAGTACTTC
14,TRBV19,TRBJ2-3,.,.,CASRPFYTTDTQYF,TGTGCCAGTAGGCCCTTCTACACCACAGATACGCAGTATTTT
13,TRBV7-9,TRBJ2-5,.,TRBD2,CASSWTRKETQYF,TGTGCCAGCAGCTGGACTAGGAAGGAGACCCAGTACTTC
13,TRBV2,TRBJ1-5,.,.,CASTRSVYQPQHF,TGTGCCAGCACCCGATCCGTTTATCAGCCCCAGCATTTT
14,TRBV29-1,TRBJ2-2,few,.,CSVRGGRVSGELFF,TGCAGCGTTCGAGGAGGAAGGGTATCCGGGGAGCTGTTTTTT
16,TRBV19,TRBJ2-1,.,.,CATRRKGFTEGNEQFF,TGTGCCACCCGACGGAAGGGCTTCACTGAGGGGAATGAGCAGTTCTTC
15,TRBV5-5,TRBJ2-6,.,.,CASSLWNSGANVLTF,TGTGCCAGCAGCTTGTGGAACTCGGGGGCCAACGTCCTGACTTTC
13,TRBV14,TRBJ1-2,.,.,CASSQARNYGYTF,TGTGCCAGCAGCCAAGCCAGAAACTATGGCTACACCTTC
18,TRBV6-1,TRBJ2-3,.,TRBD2,CASSEAPYQRGGGDTQYF,TGTGCCAGCAGTGAAGCACCTTACCAGCGGGGGGGCGGGGATACGCAGTATTTT
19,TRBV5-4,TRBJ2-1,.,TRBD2,CASSLAAGGPRSSYNEQFF,TGTGCCAGCAGCTTGGCAGCGGGGGGGCCCCGGAGCTCCTACAATGAGCAGTTCTTC
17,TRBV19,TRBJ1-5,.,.,CASSPPRGRGDFRPQHF,TGTGCCAGTAGTCCCCCCCGGGGCAGGGGCGATTTTCGGCCCCAGCATTTT